This T cell receptor beta chain is drawn from a study of OX40 agonist ivuxolimab in advanced cancers. This CDR3 is 13 amino acids long. V shed 6 bases, J shed 6 bases, and the junction held 7 bases outside the gene matches. The germline CDR1 and CDR2 sequences are SEHNR and FQNEAQ (reference sequence). Method: immunoSEQ multiplex PCR; TCRdb's copy keeps in-frame clones and lacks some. The data hold tens of thousands of clones, with around four fifths observed a single time. This TCR was recovered from an adult with an advanced solid tumor such as melanoma, head and neck, liver or kidney cancer. V usage is TRBV7-9 and J usage is TRBJ2-7; 8 nucleotides match TRBD2. The sample consisted of CD4+ or CD8+ T cells sorted from blood, taken in a trial of the OX40 agonist ivuxolimab. CDR3: CASRTSADGEQYF. In DNA, the CDR3 is TGTGCCAGCAGGACTAGCGCAGATGGCGAGCAGTACTTC.